The 11 T cell receptor beta chains below come from one sample, sequenced in a study of OX40 agonist ivuxolimab in advanced cancers. Libraries were built with the immunoSEQ multiplex PCR assay. TCRdb carries this immuneACCESS record with in-frame sequences only. Its versions omit some clonotypes, under half of them owing to an unresolved V gene in the studies checked, with the rest unexplained. The sample includes some 65,000 clones, with roughly 91% observed a single time. The ten largest account for approximately 0.4% of the sample. The specimen was CD4+ or CD8+ T cells sorted from blood, collected in a trial of the OX40 agonist ivuxolimab. The receptors here all came from an adult with an advanced solid tumor such as melanoma, head and neck, liver or kidney cancer.

CDR3 residues: CASSLLRGGSTDTQYF. Here the CDR3 DNA reads TGTGCCAGCAGCCTCTTGCGGGGGGGAAGCACAGATACGCAGTATTTT. The rearrangement joins TRBV7-9 to TRBJ2-3, with TRBD2 matching 9 bases. Trimming took 5 bases from V and 0 from J; bases not matched to a gene: 6. Germline CDR1 SEHNR, CDR2 FQNEAQ (reference sequence). CDR3 size: 16 residues.

The chain is built from TRBV6-4 and TRBJ1-1, with a weak D call TRBD1 (6 bases). V lost 4 bases to trimming and J lost 6 bases, with 12 bases between them. CDR1 is MRHNA, CDR2 SNTAGT, per germline. The CDR3 is 13 residues long. The CDR3 DNA sequence: TGTGCCAGCAGTGCTCTGGAGGGGGCTGAAGCTTTCTTT. Its protein is CASSALEGAEAFF.

This clone was recorded only once. The CDR3 region is CASSLGGGNQPQHF. The CDR3 region has the DNA TGTGCCAGCAGCTTGGGGGGTGGCAATCAGCCCCAGCATTTT. This chain joins TRBV7-8 and TRBJ1-5, with a tentative D call TRBD1 (5 bases). The CDR3 has 14 amino acids. Germline values: CDR1 SGHVS, CDR2 FQNEAQ. V was trimmed by 3 bases and J by 2 bases, leaving 8 bases between them.

The rearrangement joins TRBV18 to TRBJ2-4; D may be TRBD1 (5 bases). V dropped 2 bases and J dropped 0 bases, with 23 bases sitting between them. The germline V gene encodes CDR1 KGHSH and CDR2 LQKENI. The CDR3 has 20 amino acids. The CDR3 DNA reads TGTGCCAGCTCACCATCCCCGACAGTTTTCAATCTTCTAGCCAAAAACATTCAGTACTTC. Protein sequence: CASSPSPTVFNLLAKNIQYF.

The rearrangement links TRBV19 to TRBJ2-2; 8 positions match TRBD2. The length of the CDR3 is 13 residues. Germline CDR1 reads LNHDA; CDR2 reads SQIVND (reference sequence). With V trimmed by 5 bases and J by 6 bases, 2 bases remained unmatched. The CDR3 sequence is CASSLAGPGELFF. In DNA, the CDR3 is TGTGCCAGTAGTCTAGCGGGCCCCGGGGAGCTGTTTTTT.

J is TRBJ2-7 and V is TRBV19; TRBD2 matches at 8 bases. The V segment lost 10 bases and the J segment 3 bases; nucleotides outside the gene matches: 17. Germline V CDR1 and CDR2: LNHDA, SQIVND (reference sequence). This CDR3 has 16 residues. CDR3: CATRDLSGRGIYEQYF. The CDR3 DNA is TGTGCCACTCGAGACCTAAGCGGGAGAGGTATCTACGAGCAGTACTTC.

The chain couples TRBV5-1 to TRBJ2-3; no clear D. The V end was cut by 0 bases, the J end by 7 bases, with 6 bases between. From germline, CDR1 is SGHRS and CDR2 YFSETQ. The CDR3 loop spans 12 amino acids. CDR3 DNA: TGCGCCAGCAGCTTGGAGTCTAATACGCAGTATTTT. It is translated as CASSLESNTQYF.

This clone showed up just once. V is TRBV7-2 and J is TRBJ1-1; TRBD1 agrees at 8 bases. Trimming cost V 5 bases and J 11 bases; bases outside gene matches: 16. CDR1 and CDR2 (germline): SGHTA, FQGNSA. The CDR3 loop spans 15 amino acids. CDR3 region: CASSLQTGDLAMAFF. DNA for the CDR3: TGTGCCAGCAGCCTCCAGACAGGGGACCTCGCGATGGCTTTCTTT.

This chain's CDR3 is CASSLGGGRGNYEQYF. The CDR3 DNA follows: TGTGCCAGCAGCCTTGGGGGGGGCCGAGGTAACTACGAGCAGTACTTC. The rearrangement uses TRBV9 and TRBJ2-7; D is perhaps TRBD2 (7 bases). The CDR3 length is 16 residues. CDR1 is SGDLS and CDR2 is YYNGEE in the germline V gene. Trimming took 4 bases from V and 3 from J, leaving 20 bases between them. Full variable domain (missing parts from reference TRBV9 and TRBJ2-7): DSGVTQTPKHLITATGQRVTLRCSPRSGDLSVYWYQQSLDQGLQFLIQYYNGEERAKGNILERFSAQQFPDLHSELNLSSLELGDSALYFCASSLGGGRGNYEQYFGPGTRLTVT.

The rearrangement uses TRBV4-3 and TRBJ2-1, with 9 bases matching TRBD2. The germline V gene encodes CDR1 LGHNA and CDR2 YSLEER. J gave up 5 bases and V 0 bases, and 2 bases lay outside the gene matches. This CDR3 region has 15 residues. The CDR3, as DNA: TGCGCCAGCAGCCAAGAAGCGGGGGGCAACAATGAGCAGTTCTTC. This translates into CASSQEAGGNNEQFF.

This clone was picked up a small number of times. The genes are TRBV5-8 and TRBJ2-7; TRBD2 aligns across 10 bases. This CDR3 is built from 17 residues. Looked up from germline, CDR1 is SGHTS and CDR2 is YDEGEE. The junction had 20 bases not matched to a gene; V was cut back by 7 bases and J by 7 bases. The CDR3 DNA follows: TGTGCCAGCGGGGACAGCGAACTAGCGGGGATTTCAAAAGAGCAGTACTTC. Its translation: CASGDSELAGISKEQYF.